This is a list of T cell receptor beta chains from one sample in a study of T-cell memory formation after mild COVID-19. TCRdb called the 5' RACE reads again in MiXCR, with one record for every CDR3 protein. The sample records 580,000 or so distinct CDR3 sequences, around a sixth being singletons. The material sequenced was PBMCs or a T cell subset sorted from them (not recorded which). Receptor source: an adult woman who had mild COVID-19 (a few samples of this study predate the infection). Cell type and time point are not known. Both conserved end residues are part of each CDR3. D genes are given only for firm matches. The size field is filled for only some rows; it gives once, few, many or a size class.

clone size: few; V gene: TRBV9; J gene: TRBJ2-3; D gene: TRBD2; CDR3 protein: CASSVRLAGSTDTQYF; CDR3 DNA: TGTGCCAGCAGCGTTCGACTAGCGGGGAGCACAGATACGCAGTATTTT
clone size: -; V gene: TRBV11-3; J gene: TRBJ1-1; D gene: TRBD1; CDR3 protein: CASRLRQGYEAFF; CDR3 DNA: TGTGCCAGCAGGCTGAGACAGGGCTATGAAGCTTTCTTT
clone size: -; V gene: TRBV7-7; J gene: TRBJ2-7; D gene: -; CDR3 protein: CASSLLIRRGQIFYEQYF; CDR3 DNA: TGTGCCAGCAGCTTATTGATCAGGCGGGGGCAAATCTTCTACGAGCAGTACTTC
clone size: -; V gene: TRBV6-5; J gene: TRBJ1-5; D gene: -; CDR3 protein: CASSYSQSQPQHF; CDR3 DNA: TGTGCCAGCAGTTACTCACAGTCGCAGCCCCAGCATTTT
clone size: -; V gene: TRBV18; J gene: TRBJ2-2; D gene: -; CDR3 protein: CASSPRDTPTGELFF; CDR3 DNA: TGTGCCAGCTCACCCAGGGACACACCCACCGGGGAGCTGTTTTTT
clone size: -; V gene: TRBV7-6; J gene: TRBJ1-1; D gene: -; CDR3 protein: CASSLDGGANTEAFF; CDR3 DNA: TGTGCCAGCAGCTTAGACGGGGGGGCCAACACTGAAGCTTTCTTT
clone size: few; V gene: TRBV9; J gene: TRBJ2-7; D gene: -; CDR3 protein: CASSVGPPLGRIEQYF; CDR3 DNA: TGTGCCAGCAGCGTAGGCCCCCCACTAGGGCGCATCGAGCAGTACTTC
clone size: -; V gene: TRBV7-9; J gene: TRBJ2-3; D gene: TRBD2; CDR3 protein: CASSLAGTSGLTDTQYF; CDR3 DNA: TGTGCCAGCAGCTTAGCCGGGACTAGCGGGCTCACAGATACGCAGTATTTT
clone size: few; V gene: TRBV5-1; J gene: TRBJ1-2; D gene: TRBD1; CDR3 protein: CASSLGSGGDPYGYTF; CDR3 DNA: TGCGCCAGCAGCTTGGGTTCAGGGGGTGATCCGTATGGCTACACCTTC
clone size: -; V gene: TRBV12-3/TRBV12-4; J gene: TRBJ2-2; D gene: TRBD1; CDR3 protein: CASSMDRVAWTGELFF; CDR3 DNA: TGTGCCAGCAGTATGGACAGGGTGGCATGGACCGGGGAGCTGTTTTTT
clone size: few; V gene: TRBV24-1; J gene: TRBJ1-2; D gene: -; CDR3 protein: CATSDATGAIDGYTF; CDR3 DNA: TGTGCCACCAGTGACGCGACAGGTGCCATTGATGGCTACACCTTC
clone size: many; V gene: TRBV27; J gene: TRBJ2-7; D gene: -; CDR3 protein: CASSLKSAGSSYEQYF; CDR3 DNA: TGTGCCAGCAGTTTAAAGTCGGCAGGGAGCTCCTACGAGCAGTACTTC
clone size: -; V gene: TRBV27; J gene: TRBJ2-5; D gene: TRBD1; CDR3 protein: CASSSGTGGFETQYF; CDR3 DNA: TGTGCCAGCAGTTCGGGGACAGGGGGGTTCGAGACCCAGTACTTC
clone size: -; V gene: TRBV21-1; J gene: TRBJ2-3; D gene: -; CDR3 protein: CASSPRGDRGSSTDTQYF; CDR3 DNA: TGTGCCAGCAGCCCACGAGGGGACAGGGGTTCTAGCACAGATACGCAGTATTTT
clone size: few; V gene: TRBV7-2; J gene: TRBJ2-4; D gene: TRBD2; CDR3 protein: CASSLGTSGGNIQYF; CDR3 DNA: TGTGCCAGCAGCTTAGGGACTAGCGGGGGAAACATTCAGTACTTC
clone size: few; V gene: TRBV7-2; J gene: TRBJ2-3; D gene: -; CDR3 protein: CASSPKGGASEEYF; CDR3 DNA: TGTGCCAGCAGCCCCAAGGGGGGGGCTAGCGAGGAGTATTTT
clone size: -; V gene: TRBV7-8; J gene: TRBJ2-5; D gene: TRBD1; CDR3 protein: CASSLTTRQGQYF; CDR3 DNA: TGTGCCAGCAGCTTAACGACCCGACAGGGCCAGTACTTC
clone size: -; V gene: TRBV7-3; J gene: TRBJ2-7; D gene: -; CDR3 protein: CASSRTDGYEQYF; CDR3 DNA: TGTGCCAGCAGCCGGACGGACGGGTACGAGCAGTACTTC
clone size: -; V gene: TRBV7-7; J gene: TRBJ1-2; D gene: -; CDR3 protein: CASSLGRRGLGSYGYTF; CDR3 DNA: TGTGCTAGCAGCTTAGGACGTAGGGGATTGGGATCCTATGGCTACACCTTC
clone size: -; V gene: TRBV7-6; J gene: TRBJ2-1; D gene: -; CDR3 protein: CASSLVPNSYNEQFF; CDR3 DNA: TGTGCCAGCAGCTTAGTCCCCAACTCCTACAATGAGCAGTTCTTC
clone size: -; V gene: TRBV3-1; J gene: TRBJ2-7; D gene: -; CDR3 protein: CASSRASVYYEQYF; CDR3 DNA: TGTGCCAGCAGCCGAGCTAGCGTCTACTACGAGCAGTACTTC
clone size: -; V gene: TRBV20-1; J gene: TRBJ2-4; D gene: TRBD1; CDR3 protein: CSARRTDRGAKNIQYF; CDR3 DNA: TGCAGTGCTAGAAGGACGGACAGGGGCGCCAAAAACATTCAGTACTTC
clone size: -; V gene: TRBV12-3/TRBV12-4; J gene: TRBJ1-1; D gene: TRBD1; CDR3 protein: CASSLADRWRAEAFF; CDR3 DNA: TGTGCCAGCAGTTTAGCGGACAGGTGGAGGGCTGAAGCTTTCTTT
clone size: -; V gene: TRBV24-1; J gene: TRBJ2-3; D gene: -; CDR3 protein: CATSDVGHTDTQYF; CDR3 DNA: TGTGCCACCAGTGACGTAGGTCACACAGATACGCAGTATTTT
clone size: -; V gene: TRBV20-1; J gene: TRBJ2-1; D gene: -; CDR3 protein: CSADKSYNEQFF; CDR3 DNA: TGCAGTGCTGACAAGTCCTACAATGAGCAGTTCTTC
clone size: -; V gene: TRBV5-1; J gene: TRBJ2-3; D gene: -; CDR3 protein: CASSLVMAGRDTQYF; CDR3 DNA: TGCGCCAGCAGCTTGGTTATGGCAGGAAGAGATACGCAGTATTTT
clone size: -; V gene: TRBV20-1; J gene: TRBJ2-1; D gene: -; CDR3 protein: CSARGPPSEASLNEQFF; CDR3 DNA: TGCAGTGCTAGGGGCCCCCCCTCCGAGGCTAGCCTGAATGAGCAGTTCTTC
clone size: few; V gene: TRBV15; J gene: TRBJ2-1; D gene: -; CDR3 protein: CATSRGGGLAENEQFF; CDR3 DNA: TGTGCCACCAGCAGGGGGGGGGGCCTGGCGGAAAATGAGCAGTTCTTC
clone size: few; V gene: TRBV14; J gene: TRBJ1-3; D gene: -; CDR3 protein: CASSQDRRQALYF; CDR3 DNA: TGTGCCAGCAGCCAAGATCGTCGCCAAGCCCTATATTTT
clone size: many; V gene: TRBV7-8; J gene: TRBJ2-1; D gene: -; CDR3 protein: CASSLGGSHNEQFF; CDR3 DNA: TGTGCCAGCAGCTTAGGCGGCAGCCACAATGAGCAGTTCTTC